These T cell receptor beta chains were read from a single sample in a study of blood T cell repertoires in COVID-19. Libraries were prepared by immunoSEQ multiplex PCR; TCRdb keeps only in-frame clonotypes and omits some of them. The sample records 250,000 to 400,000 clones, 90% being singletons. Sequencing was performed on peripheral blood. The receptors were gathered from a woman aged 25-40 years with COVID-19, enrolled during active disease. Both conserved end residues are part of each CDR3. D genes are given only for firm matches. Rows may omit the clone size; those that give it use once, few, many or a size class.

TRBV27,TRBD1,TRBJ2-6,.,TGTGCCAGCAGCACCACAGGGGCGGGGGCCAACGTCCTGACTTTC,CASSTTGAGANVLTF
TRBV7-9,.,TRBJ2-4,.,TGTGCCAGCAGCTTAGAAGGGGCTGGGGCCAAAAACATTCAGTACTTC,CASSLEGAGAKNIQYF
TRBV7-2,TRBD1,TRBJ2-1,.,TGTGCCAGCAGCCCGGGACAGTGGGGATGGTTCTTC,CASSPGQWGWFF
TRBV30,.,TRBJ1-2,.,TGTGCCTGGAGTGAAAGGGGAGGGTATGGCTACACCTTC,CAWSERGGYGYTF
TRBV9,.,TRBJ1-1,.,TGTGCCAGCAGCCCCCGGGAGGCTGAAGCTTTCTTT,CASSPREAEAFF
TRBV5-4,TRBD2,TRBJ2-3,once,TGTGCCAGCAGCTTGGGGGGACTAGCGGGAGAGCAAGATACGCAGTATTTT,CASSLGGLAGEQDTQYF
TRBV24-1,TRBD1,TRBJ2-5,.,TGTGCCACGGGACAGGGCGGGGAAGAGACCCAGTACTTC,CATGQGGEETQYF
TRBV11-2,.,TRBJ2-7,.,TGTGCCAGCAGCTTAGTTCCCCTCTACGAGCAGTACTTC,CASSLVPLYEQYF
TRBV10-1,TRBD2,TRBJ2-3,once,TGCGCCAGCAGTGAGTCGGCGGATCGACTAGCGGGGACCTACACAGATACGCAGTATTTT,CASSESADRLAGTYTDTQYF
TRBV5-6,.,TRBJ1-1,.,TGTGCCAGCAGCTGGGGGGTGACCACTGAAGCTTTCTTT,CASSWGVTTEAFF
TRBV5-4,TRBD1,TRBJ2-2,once,TGTGCCAGCAGCTTGGTCACAGGGGGCACCGGGGAGCTGTTTTTT,CASSLVTGGTGELFF
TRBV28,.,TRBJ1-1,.,TGTGCCAGCAGCCAGACCCGGCAGACTTCTGAAGCTTTCTTT,CASSQTRQTSEAFF
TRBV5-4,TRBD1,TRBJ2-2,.,TGTGCCAGCAGCCCTCAAGGGACAGGGAACACCGGGGAGCTGTTTTTT,CASSPQGTGNTGELFF
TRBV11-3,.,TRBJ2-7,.,TGTGCCAGCAGCTTAGACCCCCTCTTTAGCGGAAAGCGGGAGCAGTACTTC,CASSLDPLFSGKREQYF
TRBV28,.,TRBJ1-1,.,TGTGCCAGCAAGTGGTCGGGGGGCACTGAAGCTTTCTTT,CASKWSGGTEAFF
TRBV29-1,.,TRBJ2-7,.,TGCAGCGTTGGTGGAGGGCGGAGCTCCTACGAGCAGTACTTC,CSVGGGRSSYEQYF
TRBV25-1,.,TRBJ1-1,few,TGTGCCAGCAGTGACCAGCGGGACCCCGGTTTGTCTGAAGCTTTCTTT,CASSDQRDPGLSEAFF
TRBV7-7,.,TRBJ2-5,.,TGTGCCAGCAGCCGACTAGTCGGTGAGACCCAGTACTTC,CASSRLVGETQYF
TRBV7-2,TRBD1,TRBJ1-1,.,TGTGCCAGCAGCTGGGAGACAGGGATGGGTGAAGCTTTCTTT,CASSWETGMGEAFF
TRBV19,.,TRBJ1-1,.,TGTGCCAGTAGTATAGAAGGGAGGGGAACTGAAGCTTTCTTT,CASSIEGRGTEAFF
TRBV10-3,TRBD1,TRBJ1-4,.,TGTGCCATCAGTGAGGGGACAGGGGTGGAAAAACTGTTTTTT,CAISEGTGVEKLFF
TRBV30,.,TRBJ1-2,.,TGTGCCTGGAAGAAGCCCCTCAACTATGGCTACACCTTC,CAWKKPLNYGYTF
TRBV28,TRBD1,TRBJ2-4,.,TGTGCCAGCAGTTGGGGACAGGCCAAAAACATTCAGTACTTC,CASSWGQAKNIQYF
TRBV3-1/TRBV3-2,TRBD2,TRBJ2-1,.,TGTGCCAGCAGCCGGACTAGCGGGAGACACAATGAGCAGTTCTTC,CASSRTSGRHNEQFF
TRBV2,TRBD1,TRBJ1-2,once,TGTGCCAGCAGGGGACAGGGGGCGAGGACCTATGGCTACACCTTC,CASRGQGARTYGYTF
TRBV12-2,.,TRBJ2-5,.,TGTGCAAGTCGCTTGAAGAAAGCGGGAGGAGGTCAAGAGACCCAGTACTTC,CASRLKKAGGGQETQYF
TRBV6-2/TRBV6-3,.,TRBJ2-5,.,TGTGCCAGCAGTTCATCGGGTAGAGAGACCCAGTACTTC,CASSSSGRETQYF
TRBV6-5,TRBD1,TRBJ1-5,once,TGTGCCAGCAGTTTGTCCGGGACAGGCGGTATGCAGCCCCAGCATTTT,CASSLSGTGGMQPQHF
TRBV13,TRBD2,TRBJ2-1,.,TGTGCCAGCAGCCTTGGACTAGCGGACTCCTACAATGAGCAGTTCTTC,CASSLGLADSYNEQFF
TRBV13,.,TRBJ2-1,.,TGTGCCAGCAGCGAGAGGACTTCGACCTACAATGAGCAGTTCTTC,CASSERTSTYNEQFF
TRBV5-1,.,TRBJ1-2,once,TGCGCCAGCAGCTTACAATCTGCCGGGACACCTTATGGCTACACCTTC,CASSLQSAGTPYGYTF
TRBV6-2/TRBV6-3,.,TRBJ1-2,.,TGTGCCAGCAGTTACCGGGTTAGCTATGGCTACACCTTC,CASSYRVSYGYTF
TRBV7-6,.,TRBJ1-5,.,TGTGCCAGCAGCTTAGACAGTTATAGCAATCAGCCCCAGCATTTT,CASSLDSYSNQPQHF
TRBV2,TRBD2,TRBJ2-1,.,TGTGCCAGCAGTTACTTTTCCGGACTAGCAAACAATGAGCAGTTCTTC,CASSYFSGLANNEQFF
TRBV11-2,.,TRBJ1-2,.,TGTGCCAGCAGCCGACCCACGGGAGCAACCTATGGCTACACCTTC,CASSRPTGATYGYTF
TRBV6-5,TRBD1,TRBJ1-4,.,TGTGCCAGCAGCAGGGACAGGGGTAATGAAAAACTGTTTTTT,CASSRDRGNEKLFF
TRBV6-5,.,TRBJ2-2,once,TGTGCCAGCAGTTACGGGAGGACAGGAACCGGGGAGCTGTTTTTT,CASSYGRTGTGELFF
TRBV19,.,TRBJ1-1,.,TGTGCCAGTAGCGTCACGGAGGAGGCGCGTGATGAAGCTTTCTTT,CASSVTEEARDEAFF
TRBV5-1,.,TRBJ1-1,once,TGCGCCAGCAGCGTCACCGGGGTTATGAACACTGAAGCTTTCTTT,CASSVTGVMNTEAFF
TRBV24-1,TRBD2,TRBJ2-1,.,TGTGCCACCAGTGCAATTGCGGGAGGGAACTACAATGAGCAGTTCTTC,CATSAIAGGNYNEQFF
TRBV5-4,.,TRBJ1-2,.,TGTGCCAGCAGTGCGGCCGGGGTTCCCTATGGCTACACCTTC,CASSAAGVPYGYTF
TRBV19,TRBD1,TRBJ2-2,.,TGTGCCAGTAGTATTCAGGGGGCTTCCGACACCGGGGAGCTGTTTTTT,CASSIQGASDTGELFF
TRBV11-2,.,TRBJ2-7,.,TGTGCCAGCAGCCTCGTGAGGGCGTCGCAGTACTTC,CASSLVRASQYF
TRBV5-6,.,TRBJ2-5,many,TGTGCCAGCAGCTTGTTGCGGCTAGGAAAAGAGACCCAGTACTTC,CASSLLRLGKETQYF
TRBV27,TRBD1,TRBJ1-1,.,TGTGCCAGCAGAAAGCACGGCACGTTCGGGACAGGGAACACTGAAGCTTTCTTT,CASRKHGTFGTGNTEAFF
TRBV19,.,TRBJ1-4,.,TGTGCCAGTAGTATTCAGACAACTAATGAAAAACTGTTTTTT,CASSIQTTNEKLFF
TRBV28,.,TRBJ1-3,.,TGTGCCAGCAGTCTGATATCCGGGTCCGAGTTTTTT,CASSLISGSEFF
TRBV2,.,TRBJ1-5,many,TGTGCCAGCAGTGATCGCAGCAACAGCTTCACCCTTCATAGCAATCAGCCCCAGCATTTT,CASSDRSNSFTLHSNQPQHF